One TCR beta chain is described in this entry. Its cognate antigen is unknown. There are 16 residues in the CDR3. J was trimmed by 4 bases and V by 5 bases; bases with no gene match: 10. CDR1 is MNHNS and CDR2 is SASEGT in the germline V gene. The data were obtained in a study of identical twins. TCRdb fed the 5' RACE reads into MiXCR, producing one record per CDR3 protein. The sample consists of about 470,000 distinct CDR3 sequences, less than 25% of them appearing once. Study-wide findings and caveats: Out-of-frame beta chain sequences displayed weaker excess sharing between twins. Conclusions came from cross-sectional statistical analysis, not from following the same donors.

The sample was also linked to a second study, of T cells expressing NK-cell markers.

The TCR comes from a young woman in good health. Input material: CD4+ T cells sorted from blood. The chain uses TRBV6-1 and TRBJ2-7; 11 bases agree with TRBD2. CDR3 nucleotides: TGTGCCAGCAGTCGAACCGGGACTAGCGGAATTTACGAGCAGTACTTC. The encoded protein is CASSRTGTSGIYEQYF.